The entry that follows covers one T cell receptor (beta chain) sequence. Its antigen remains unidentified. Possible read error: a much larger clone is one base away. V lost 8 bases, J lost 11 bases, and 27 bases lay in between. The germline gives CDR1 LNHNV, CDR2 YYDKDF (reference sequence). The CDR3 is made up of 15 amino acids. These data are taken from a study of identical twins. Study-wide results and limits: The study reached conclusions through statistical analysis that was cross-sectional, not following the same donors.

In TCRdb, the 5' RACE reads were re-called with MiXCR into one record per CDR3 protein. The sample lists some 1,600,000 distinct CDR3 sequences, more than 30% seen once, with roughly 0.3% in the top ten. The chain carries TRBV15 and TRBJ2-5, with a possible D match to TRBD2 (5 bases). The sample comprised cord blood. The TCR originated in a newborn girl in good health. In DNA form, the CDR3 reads TGTGCCACCCTCGATCAGGCTAGCATCCACAATGAGCAGTACTTC. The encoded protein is CATLDQASIHNEQYF. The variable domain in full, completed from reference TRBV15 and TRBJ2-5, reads DAMVIQNPRYQVTQFGKPVTLSCSQTLNHNVMYWYQQKSSQAPKLLFHYYDKDFNNEADTPDNFQSRRPNTSFCFLDIRSPGLGDTAMYLCATLDQASIHNEQYFGPGTRLLVL.